A single T cell receptor (beta chain) is shown here with its context. The data belong to a study of blood T cell repertoires in COVID-19. Adults between roughly 18 and 89 years of age took part from 20 to 25 US areas. Clinical histories supplied by participants themselves formed the basis of cohort assignment. Recovery among Cohort 3 donors was established by two negative PCRs, clearance, or symptom resolution. Between the trimmed V and J ends, which lost 1 base and 1 base, there was a span of 14 bases. Germline CDR1 is SGHDT and CDR2 is YYEEEE. The CDR3 runs 16 residues. Authors' analysis steps: Amplification of reference gene primers was used by the study to estimate nucleated cell counts. Profiling relied on immunoSEQ multiplex PCR, and the TCRdb table lists in-frame clones only, not all of them. That table gives V, J and clone size, and the DNA gave D and trimming. The repertoire consists of 150,000 to 200,000 clones, with 70% to 85% occurring once and the leading ten covering over 9.5%.

Sequencing input: PBMCs or T cells enriched from blood (not recorded which). The chain links TRBV5-6 to TRBJ1-1; D possibly corresponds to TRBD1 (6 bases). This receptor was obtained from a man between 50 and 59 years old who had recovered from COVID-19. CDR3 in amino acids: CASSLNLAGANTEAFF. CDR3 nucleotide sequence: TGTGCCAGCAGCTTGAATCTCGCAGGGGCGAACACTGAAGCTTTCTTT.